Below are 7 T cell receptor beta chains sequenced from a single sample in a study of CD8+ T cells in alopecia areata. The sample's treatment: oral pan-JAK inhibitor, 5-10 mg twice daily. Extracted RNA was reverse transcribed into cDNA, the sequencing template. Clones were read by immunoSEQ multiplex PCR, and TCRdb kept only the in-frame ones, dropping some. The data contain 100,000 or so clones, just under 60% of them singletons. Sequences were derived from CD8+ T cells sorted from blood, sampled between weeks 55 and 65, from a patient treated with tofacitinib. The receptors were gathered from a human donor with alopecia areata.

The chain joins TRBV25-1 to TRBJ2-3; 11 bases align to TRBD2. V shed 4 bases, J shed 5 bases, and the junction held 5 bases outside the gene matches. The CDR3 extends over 15 amino acids. Germline CDR1 is MGHDK and CDR2 is SYGVNS. The CDR3: CASSGSGGAGDTQYF. The DNA for the CDR3 is TGTGCCAGCAGTGGTAGCGGGGGGGCTGGAGATACGCAGTATTTT.

V gene TRBV4-2 combines with J gene TRBJ1-4; no clear D. Germline assignment: CDR1 LGHNA and CDR2 YNFKEQ. The CDR3 length is 16 residues. The V and J ends lost 5 bases and 6 bases respectively, with 19 bases between them. Here the CDR3 reads CASSNTADQWDEKLFF. The CDR3 nucleotides are TGTGCCAGCAGCAACACTGCCGACCAGTGGGATGAAAAACTGTTTTTT.

This clone has ten or more counts. The rearrangement joins TRBV29-1 to TRBJ1-2, with 11 positions matching TRBD1. Germline V gene lookup returns CDR1 SQVTM and CDR2 ANQGSEA. The CDR3 has 13 residues. V shed 5 bases, J shed 8 bases, and the junction held 7 bases outside the gene matches. The CDR3 is CSVPGQGVEGYTF. CDR3 nucleotide sequence: TGCAGCGTTCCGGGACAGGGGGTCGAAGGCTACACCTTC.

This clone was counted a few times. The chain couples TRBV29-1 to TRBJ1-4; perhaps TRBD1 as D (6 bases). This CDR3 spans 13 amino acids. CDR1 is SQVTM and CDR2 is ANQGSEA in the germline V gene. Trimming removed 4 bases at V and 6 bases at J, with 12 bases between. CDR3 loop: CSVVGGQDEKLFF. CDR3 DNA sequence: TGCAGCGTTGTGGGGGGACAAGATGAAAAACTGTTTTTT. Full variable domain (outside the CDR3, taken from reference TRBV29-1 and TRBJ1-4): SAVISQKPSRDICQRGTSLTIQCQVDSQVTMMFWYRQQPGQSLTLIATANQGSEATYESGFVIDKFPISRPNLTFSTLTVSNMSPEDSSIYLCSVVGGQDEKLFFGSGTQLSVL.

The rearrangement uses TRBV4-1 and TRBJ1-6; D possibly corresponds to TRBD1 (5 bases). In germline, CDR1 is MGHRA, CDR2 YSYEKL. Trimming took 4 bases from V and 15 from J, leaving 16 bases between them. The CDR3 runs 13 residues. The CDR3 loop is CASSPGTGGLLHF. CDR3 sequence (DNA): TGCGCCAGCAGCCCCGGGACGGGAGGCCTCCTCCACTTT.

This rearrangement joins TRBV11-3 to TRBJ1-1; D ambiguous. The CDR3 is 12 residues long. From germline, CDR1 is SGHNT and CDR2 YENEEA. Deletions cut 5 bases from V and 8 bases from J, with 12 bases between. The CDR3, as DNA: TGTGCCAGCAGCATTACGGGAAGAGAAGCTTTCTTT. This codes for CASSITGREAFF.

This clone was seen a few times. The chain uses TRBV6-5 and TRBJ1-1; 9 nucleotides line up with TRBD1. With 0 bases clipped from V and 4 bases from J, the junction kept 3 bases outside the gene matches. CDR1 is MNHEY and CDR2 is SVGAGI in the germline V gene. The CDR3 length is 15 residues. The CDR3 sequence is CASSYSDRGSTEAFF. The CDR3 coding sequence is TGTGCCAGCAGTTACTCGGACAGGGGATCCACTGAAGCTTTCTTT.